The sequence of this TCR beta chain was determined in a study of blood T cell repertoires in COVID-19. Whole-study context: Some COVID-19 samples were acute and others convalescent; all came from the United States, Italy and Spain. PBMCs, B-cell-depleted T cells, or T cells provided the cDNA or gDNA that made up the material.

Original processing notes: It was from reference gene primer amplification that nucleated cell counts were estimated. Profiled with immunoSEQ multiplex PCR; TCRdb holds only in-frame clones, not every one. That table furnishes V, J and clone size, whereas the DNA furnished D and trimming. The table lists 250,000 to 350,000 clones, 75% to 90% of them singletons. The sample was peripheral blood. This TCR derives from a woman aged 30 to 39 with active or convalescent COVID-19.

The CDR3 DNA follows: TGTGCCAGCTCACCTCCTCGGAGATTAGAGTCCCCAGGGGGTTTAGTGTTGTACGGTGAGCAGTTCTTC. Amino acid sequence: CASSPPRRLESPGGLVLYGEQFF. This sequence joins TRBV18 and TRBJ2-1, with 7 bases identical to TRBD1. The junction had 35 bases not matched to a gene; V was cut back by 3 bases and J by 9 bases. This CDR3 is built from 23 residues. CDR1 and CDR2 from the germline V gene are KGHSH and LQKENI.